This note documents a single TCR beta chain sequence. Its antigen is still unknown. Sequencing was performed with immunoSEQ multiplex PCR; in TCRdb, only in-frame clones are kept and a portion is missing. The sample comprises about 350,000 clones, approximately 86% of which are singletons, and approximately 11% rests with the top ten. V shed 3 bases and J 2 bases; nucleotides not matched to a gene: 1. Germline CDR1 MNHEY, CDR2 SMNVEV (reference sequence). This CDR3 has 15 amino acids. The data belong to a study of Ad26.COV2.S vaccination and SARS-CoV-2 variants. Study-level information: Once or twice, 56 days apart, Ad26.COV2.S was delivered intramuscularly.

Treatment denoted: around 19 received Ad26.COV2.S at low or high dose, single or two shots; 5 received placebo; per-sample allocation not given. At day 63 after the first vaccine or placebo injection, samples were drawn. Adults aged 18-55 years in Boston included the donor. Study results and limitations: It was vaccine recipients, not placebo recipients, who had the higher spike-specific TCR breadth. Across vaccine and placebo recipients, the breadth of non-spike TCRs was similar.

The clonotype was recovered from a person aged 18-65 years who received the Ad26.COV2.S COVID-19 vaccine or a placebo. The starting material was peripheral blood, obtained in a trial of Ad26.COV2.S vaccine versus placebo. This sequence joins TRBV27 and TRBJ2-6; 7 nucleotides agree with TRBD1. The CDR3 loop is CASSFDRAGANVLTF. The CDR3 DNA follows: TGTGCCAGCAGTTTCGACAGGGCTGGGGCCAACGTCCTGACTTTC. Using reference TRBV27 and TRBJ2-6 for the parts outside the CDR3, the full variable domain is EAQVTQNPRYLITVTGKKLTVTCSQNMNHEYMSWYRQDPGLGLRQIYYSMNVEVTDKGDVPEGYKVSRKEKRNFPLILESPSPNQTSLYFCASSFDRAGANVLTFGAGSRLTVL.